The 8 T cell receptor beta chains in this list originate from one sample, sequenced in a study of CD8 T cells in ankylosing spondylitis. TCRdb ran MiXCR on the 5' RACE reads and lists one entry per CDR3 protein. The sample consists of 670,000 or so distinct CDR3 sequences, roughly 20% of them appearing once. General study points: A TCR beta motif made of roughly eight highly homologous variants seemed typical of ankylosing spondylitis blood.

These receptors' targets are unknown. Sequencing was carried out using blood, either unsorted or a sorted T cell fraction (not recorded which). The receptors were sampled from a male donor with ankylosing spondylitis.

This clonotype was recorded only once. This sequence joins TRBV7-8 and TRBJ2-7; D may match TRBD1 or TRBD2 (5 bases each). The CDR3 loop spans 15 amino acids. V was shortened by 7 bases and J by 1 base, with 17 bases between the two germline ends. In germline, CDR1 is SGHVS, CDR2 FQNEAQ. The CDR3 spells CASTLSGQFSYEQYF. CDR3 in DNA: TGTGCCAGCACCCTATCGGGGCAGTTTTCCTACGAGCAGTACTTC.

The rearrangement uses TRBV6-1 and TRBJ1-6; tentatively, D is TRBD1 (5 bases). Germline CDR1 MNHNS, CDR2 SASEGT. The CDR3 has 14 amino acids. The V gene lost 6 bases and the J gene lost 7 bases, with 13 bases spanning the gap. The CDR3, as DNA: TGTGCCAGCAGAAAAGGGGTCGGGAATTCACCCCTCCACTTT. Translated: CASRKGVGNSPLHF.

V and J are TRBV5-1 and TRBJ2-4; 16 bases align to TRBD2. Germline V gene data show CDR1 as SGHRS and CDR2 as YFSETQ. Losses at the gene ends were 1 base for V and 1 base for J; bases not matched to a gene: 5. The CDR3 runs 19 residues. CDR3 loop: CASSLRGLAGGKAKNIQYF. The DNA for the CDR3 is TGCGCCAGCAGCTTGAGGGGACTAGCGGGGGGGAAGGCCAAAAACATTCAGTACTTC.

This clonotype was picked up many times. The chain combines TRBV12-3 or TRBV12-4 with TRBJ1-2, with D hard to call. The CDR3 length is 12 residues. The V end was cut by 5 bases, the J end by 1 base, with 5 bases between. CDR3 in amino acids: CASSPVNYGYTF. In DNA, the CDR3 is TGTGCCAGCAGTCCGGTTAACTATGGCTACACCTTC.

The chain couples TRBV27 to TRBJ2-7, with TRBD2 identical over 8 bases. In germline, CDR1 is MNHEY, CDR2 SMNVEV (reference sequence). V lost 2 bases to trimming and J lost 7 bases; unmatched junction nucleotides: 4. CDR3 length equals 13 residues. CDR3 in amino acids: CASSLIREGEQYF. The CDR3 DNA reads TGTGCCAGCAGTTTAATTCGGGAGGGTGAGCAGTACTTC.

This clonotype appeared a few times. The genes are TRBV4-3 and TRBJ2-7; possibly TRBD1 for D (6 bases). In germline, CDR1 is LGHNA, CDR2 YSLEER. This CDR3 has 17 amino acids. The V gene lost 0 bases and the J gene lost 3 bases, with 18 bases spanning the gap. This CDR3 reads CASSQELISDRGYEQYF. The CDR3 coding sequence is TGCGCCAGCAGCCAAGAACTCATTTCGGACAGAGGCTACGAGCAGTACTTC.

The sample holds many counts of this clonotype. The chain recombines TRBV12-3 or TRBV12-4 with TRBJ1-1; a possible D gene is TRBD1 (6 bases). V was clipped by 7 bases and J by 3 bases, with 18 bases between them. This CDR3 is built from 15 residues. The CDR3 nucleotides read TGTGCCAGCAACTTACAGGGATTAGGGGACACTGAAGCTTTCTTT. It is translated as CASNLQGLGDTEAFF.

This clonotype was detected only a few times. This sequence joins TRBV9 and TRBJ1-1; D is perhaps TRBD1 (6 bases). Trimming removed 4 bases at V and 3 bases at J, with 13 bases between. CDR1 and CDR2 (germline): SGDLS, YYNGEE. The CDR3 consists of 14 residues. In nucleotides, the CDR3 is TGTGCCAGCAGCTCCCAGGACAGCTACACTGAAGCTTTCTTT. Translating it yields CASSSQDSYTEAFF.